Reported below is one T cell receptor (beta chain). The antigen remains undetermined. Per the germline V gene, CDR1 is MDHEN and CDR2 is SYDVKM. This CDR3 contains 14 residues. V was trimmed by 7 bases and J by 4 bases, leaving 14 bases between them. This sample is part of a study of OX40 agonist ivuxolimab in advanced cancers. About the study: Treatment of patients was with ivuxolimab, an agonistic anti-OX40 (CD134) antibody.

Produced via immunoSEQ multiplex PCR; TCRdb's table is partial and in-frame only. Seen here are several thousand clones, more than 65% observed once, and the top ten hold around 13%. General study points: CD8+ T cells (on average) carried more expanded clones than CD4+ T cells. Relatively little clonal expansion, among the lowest observed, appeared in partial responders at 0.1-3.0 mg/kg.

The sequence came from an adult with an advanced solid tumor such as melanoma, head and neck, liver or kidney cancer. The rearrangement uses TRBV28 and TRBJ1-5; D call uncertain. The sequenced sample was CD4+ or CD8+ T cells sorted from blood, obtained in a trial of the OX40 agonist ivuxolimab. This CDR3 reads CASTDPGGNQPQHF. The CDR3, as DNA: TGTGCCAGCACCGACCCCGGTGGGAATCAGCCCCAGCATTTT.